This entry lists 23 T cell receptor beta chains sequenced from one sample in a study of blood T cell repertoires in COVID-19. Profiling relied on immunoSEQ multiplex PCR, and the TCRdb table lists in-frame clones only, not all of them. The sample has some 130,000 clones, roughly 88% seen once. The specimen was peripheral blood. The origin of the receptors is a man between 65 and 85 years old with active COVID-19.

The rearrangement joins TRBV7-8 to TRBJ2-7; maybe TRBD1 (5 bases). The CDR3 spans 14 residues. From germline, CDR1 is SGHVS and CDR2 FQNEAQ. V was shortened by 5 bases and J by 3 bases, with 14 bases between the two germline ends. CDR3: CASSAPGAHYEQYF. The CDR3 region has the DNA TGTGCCAGCAGCGCCCCTGGGGCCCACTACGAGCAGTACTTC.

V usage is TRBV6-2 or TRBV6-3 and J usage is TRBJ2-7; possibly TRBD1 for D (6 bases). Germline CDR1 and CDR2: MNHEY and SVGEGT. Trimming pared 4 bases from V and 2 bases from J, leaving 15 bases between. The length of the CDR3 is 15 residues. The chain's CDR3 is CASSSAGTKTYEQYF. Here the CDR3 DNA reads TGTGCCAGCAGTTCCGCCGGGACAAAAACCTACGAGCAGTACTTC.

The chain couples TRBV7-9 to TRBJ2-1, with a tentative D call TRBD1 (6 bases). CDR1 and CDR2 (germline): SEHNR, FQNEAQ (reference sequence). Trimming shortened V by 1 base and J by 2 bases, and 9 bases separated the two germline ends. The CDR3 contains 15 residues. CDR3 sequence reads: CASSLGGLTYNEQFF. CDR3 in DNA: TGTGCCAGCAGCTTAGGGGGGCTAACCTACAATGAGCAGTTCTTC.

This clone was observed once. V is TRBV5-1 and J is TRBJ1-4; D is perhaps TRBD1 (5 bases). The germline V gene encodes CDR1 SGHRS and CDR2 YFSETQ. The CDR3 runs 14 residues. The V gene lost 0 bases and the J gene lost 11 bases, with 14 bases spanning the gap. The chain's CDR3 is CASSLGQSGSKLFF. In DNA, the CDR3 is TGCGCCAGCAGCTTGGGACAGAGCGGGAGTAAACTGTTTTTT.

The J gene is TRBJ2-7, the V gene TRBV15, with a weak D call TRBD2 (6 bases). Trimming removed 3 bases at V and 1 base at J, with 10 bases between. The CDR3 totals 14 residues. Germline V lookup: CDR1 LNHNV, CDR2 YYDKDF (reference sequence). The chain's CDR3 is CATSSRDLSYEQYF. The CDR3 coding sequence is TGTGCCACCAGCAGCCGGGACTTGTCCTACGAGCAGTACTTC.

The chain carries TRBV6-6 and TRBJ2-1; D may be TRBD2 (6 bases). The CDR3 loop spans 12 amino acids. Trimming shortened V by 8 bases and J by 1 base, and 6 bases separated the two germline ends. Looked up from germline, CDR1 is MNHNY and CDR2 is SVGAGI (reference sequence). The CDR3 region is CASGRSYNEQFF. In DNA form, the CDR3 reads TGTGCCAGCGGGAGGTCCTACAATGAGCAGTTCTTC.

This chain's CDR3 is CASSRGTSGRYEQYF. CDR3 bases: TGTGCCAGCAGCCGAGGGACTAGCGGGAGATACGAGCAGTACTTC. This rearrangement joins TRBV7-9 to TRBJ2-7, with TRBD2 matching over 14 bases. J was trimmed by 4 bases and V by 5 bases; bases with no gene match: 4. The CDR3 is 15 amino acids. The germline CDR1 and CDR2 sequences are SEHNR and FQNEAQ (reference sequence).

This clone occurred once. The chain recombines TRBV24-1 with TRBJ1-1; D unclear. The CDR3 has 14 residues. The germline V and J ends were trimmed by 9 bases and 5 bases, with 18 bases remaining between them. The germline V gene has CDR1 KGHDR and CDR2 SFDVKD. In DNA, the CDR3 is TGTGCCACCCTAAAGACCCGGGGTCGGACTGAAGCTTTCTTT. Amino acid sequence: CATLKTRGRTEAFF.

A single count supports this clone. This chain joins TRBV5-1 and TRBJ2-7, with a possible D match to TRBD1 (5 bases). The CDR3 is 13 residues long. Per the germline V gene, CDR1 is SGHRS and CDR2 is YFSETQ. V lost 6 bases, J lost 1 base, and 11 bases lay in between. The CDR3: CASTGQGSYEQYF. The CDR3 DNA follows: TGCGCCAGCACCGGTCAGGGTTCCTACGAGCAGTACTTC.

The CDR3 loop reads CASKPKSTGLKTQYF. The CDR3 DNA reads as TGTGCCAGCAAGCCGAAGAGTACGGGTCTGAAGACCCAGTACTTC. V usage is TRBV2 and J usage is TRBJ2-5; D remains ambiguous. Trimming removed 7 bases at V and 6 bases at J, with 21 bases between. CDR1 and CDR2 from the germline V gene are SNHLY and FYNNEI. The CDR3 contains 15 residues. Full variable domain (rest looked up from reference TRBV2 and TRBJ2-5): EPEVTQTPSHQVTQMGQEVILRCVPISNHLYFYWYRQILGQKVEFLVSFYNNEISEKSEIFDDQFSVERPDGSNFTLKIRSTKLEDSAMYFCASKPKSTGLKTQYFGPGTRLLVL.

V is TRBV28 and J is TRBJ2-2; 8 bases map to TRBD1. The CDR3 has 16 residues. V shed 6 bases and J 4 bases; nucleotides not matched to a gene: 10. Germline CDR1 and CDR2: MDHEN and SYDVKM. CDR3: CASRFTGTGITGELFF. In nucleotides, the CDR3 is TGTGCCAGCAGGTTCACCGGGACAGGTATCACCGGGGAGCTGTTTTTT.

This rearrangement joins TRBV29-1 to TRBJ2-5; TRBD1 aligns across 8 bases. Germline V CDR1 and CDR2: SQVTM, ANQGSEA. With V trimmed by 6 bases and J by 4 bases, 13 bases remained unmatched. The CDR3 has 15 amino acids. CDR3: CSVIVGQGARETQYF. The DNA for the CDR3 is TGCAGCGTGATCGTGGGGCAGGGGGCGAGAGAGACCCAGTACTTC.

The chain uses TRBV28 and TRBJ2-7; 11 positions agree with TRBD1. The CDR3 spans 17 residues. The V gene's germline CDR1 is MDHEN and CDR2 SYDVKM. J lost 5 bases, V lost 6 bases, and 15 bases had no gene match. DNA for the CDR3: TGTGCCAGCAGCCCCTGGACAGGGGGCATGCGGTCTGACGAGCAGTACTTC. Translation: CASSPWTGGMRSDEQYF. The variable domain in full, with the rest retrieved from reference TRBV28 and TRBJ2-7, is DVKVTQSSRYLVKRTGEKVFLECVQDMDHENMFWYRQDPGLGLRLIYFSYDVKMKEKGDIPEGYSVSREKKERFSLILESASTNQTSMYLCASSPWTGGMRSDEQYFGPGTRLTVT.

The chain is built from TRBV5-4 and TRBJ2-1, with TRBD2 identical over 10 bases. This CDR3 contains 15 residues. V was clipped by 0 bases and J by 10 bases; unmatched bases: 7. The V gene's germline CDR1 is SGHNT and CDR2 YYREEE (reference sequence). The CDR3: CASSLGGLAGVEQFF. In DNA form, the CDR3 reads TGTGCCAGCAGCTTGGGCGGCCTAGCGGGAGTAGAGCAGTTCTTC.

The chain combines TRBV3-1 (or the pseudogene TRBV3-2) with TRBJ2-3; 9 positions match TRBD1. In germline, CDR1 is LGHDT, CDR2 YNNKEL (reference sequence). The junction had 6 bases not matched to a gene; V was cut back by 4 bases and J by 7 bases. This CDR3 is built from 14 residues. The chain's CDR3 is CASSRGQGGNTQYF. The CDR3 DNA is TGTGCCAGCAGCCGGGGACAGGGAGGAAATACGCAGTATTTT.

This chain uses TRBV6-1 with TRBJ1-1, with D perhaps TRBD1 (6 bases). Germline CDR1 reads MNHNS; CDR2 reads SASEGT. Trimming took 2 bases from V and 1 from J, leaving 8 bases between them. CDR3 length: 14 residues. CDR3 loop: CASSERTANTEAFF. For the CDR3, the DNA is TGTGCCAGCAGTGAAAGGACAGCGAACACTGAAGCTTTCTTT.

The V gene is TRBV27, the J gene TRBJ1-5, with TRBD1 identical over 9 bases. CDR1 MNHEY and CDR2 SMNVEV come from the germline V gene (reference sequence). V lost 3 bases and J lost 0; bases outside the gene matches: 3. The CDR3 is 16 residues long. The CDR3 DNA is TGTGCCAGCAGTTTGGGACAGGGTCATAGCAATCAGCCCCAGCATTTT. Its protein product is CASSLGQGHSNQPQHF.

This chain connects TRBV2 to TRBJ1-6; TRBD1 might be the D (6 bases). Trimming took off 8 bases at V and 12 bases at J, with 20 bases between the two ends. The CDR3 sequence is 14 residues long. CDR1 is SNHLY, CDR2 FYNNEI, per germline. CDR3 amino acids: CASARAGAIQPLHF. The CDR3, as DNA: TGTGCCAGCGCTCGGGCAGGGGCTATTCAACCCCTCCACTTT.

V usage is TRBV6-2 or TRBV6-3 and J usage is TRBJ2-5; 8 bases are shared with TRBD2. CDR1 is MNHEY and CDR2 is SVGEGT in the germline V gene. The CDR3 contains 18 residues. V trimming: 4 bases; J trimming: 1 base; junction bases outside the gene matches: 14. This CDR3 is CASSFPLGRSGAQETQYF. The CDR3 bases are TGTGCCAGCAGTTTCCCACTGGGGCGTAGCGGGGCCCAAGAGACCCAGTACTTC.

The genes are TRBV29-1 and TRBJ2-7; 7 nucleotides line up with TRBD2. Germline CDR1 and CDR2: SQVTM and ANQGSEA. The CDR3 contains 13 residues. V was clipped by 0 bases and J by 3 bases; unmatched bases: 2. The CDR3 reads CSVEDIAGYEQYF. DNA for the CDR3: TGCAGCGTTGAAGACATAGCGGGCTACGAGCAGTACTTC.

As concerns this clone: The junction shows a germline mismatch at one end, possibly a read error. Here the CDR3 reads CASSEWGLAASRVVF. In DNA form, the CDR3 reads TGTGCCAGCAGTGAATGGGGACTAGCAGCCTCAAGGGTCGTTTTT. This chain links TRBV6-1 with TRBJ2-3; 9 nucleotides align to TRBD2. CDR3 length equals 15 residues. CDR1 and CDR2 from the germline V gene are MNHNS and SASEGT.

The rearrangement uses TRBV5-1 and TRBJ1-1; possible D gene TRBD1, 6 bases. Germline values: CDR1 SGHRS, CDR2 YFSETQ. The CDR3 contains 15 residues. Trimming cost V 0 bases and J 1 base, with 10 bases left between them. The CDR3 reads CASSLEGGKNTEAFF. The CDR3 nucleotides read TGCGCCAGCAGCTTGGAAGGGGGAAAGAACACTGAAGCTTTCTTT.

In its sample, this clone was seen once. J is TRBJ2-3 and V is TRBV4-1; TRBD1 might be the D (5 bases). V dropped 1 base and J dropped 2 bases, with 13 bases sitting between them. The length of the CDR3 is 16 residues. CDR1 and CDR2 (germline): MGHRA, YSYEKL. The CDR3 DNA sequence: TGCGCCAGCAGCCAAGTGGACATGGGATTCACAGATACGCAGTATTTT. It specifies CASSQVDMGFTDTQYF.